This T cell receptor (beta chain) is from a study of beta chain features in type 1 diabetes. At the level of the study: Sorted cells, around 100 million in number, were examined across all samples.

As for this clone: Its antigen is not known.

The germline V gene encodes CDR1 SGHDT and CDR2 YYEEEE. The V end lost 2 bases, the J end lost 3 bases, and 21 bases lay between the germline ends. CDR3 length: 17 residues. The isolated RNA, all of it, was reverse transcribed, so expressed TCRB transcripts were what got sequenced. Produced via immunoSEQ multiplex PCR; TCRdb's table is partial and in-frame only. The sample records more than 550,000 clones, over 12% being singletons. One heparinised draw, averaging around 120 mL, was taken per donor. Study conclusions and caveats: At VDJ recombination sites, type 1 diabetes patients had fewer insertions and more deleted nucleotides. Patients' naive, central memory and regulatory TCRB repertoires appeared more alike than those of healthy donors. In all four CD4+ subsets, TCRB CDR3 length was significantly, moderately reduced in type 1 diabetes.

The chain carries TRBV5-6 and TRBJ2-7; maybe TRBD1 (6 bases). The specimen sequenced was naive CD4+ T cells from blood. The receptor's source is a man between 18 and 29 years old with type 1 diabetes. The CDR3 nucleotides read TGTGCCAGCAGCTTAACTATAATACAGGGAAAAGTCTACGAGCAGTACTTC. This codes for CASSLTIIQGKVYEQYF.